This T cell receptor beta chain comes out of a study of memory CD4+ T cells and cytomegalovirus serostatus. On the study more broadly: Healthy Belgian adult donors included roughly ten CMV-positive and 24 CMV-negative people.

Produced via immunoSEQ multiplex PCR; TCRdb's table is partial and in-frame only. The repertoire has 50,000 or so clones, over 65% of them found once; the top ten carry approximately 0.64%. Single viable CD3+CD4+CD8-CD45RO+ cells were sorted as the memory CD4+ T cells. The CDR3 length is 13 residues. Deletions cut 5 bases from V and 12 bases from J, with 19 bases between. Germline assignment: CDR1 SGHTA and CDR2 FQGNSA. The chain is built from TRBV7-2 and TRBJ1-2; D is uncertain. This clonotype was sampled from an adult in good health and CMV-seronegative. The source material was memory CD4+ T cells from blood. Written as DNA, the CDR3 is TGTGCCAGCAGCGTCAACGGGGTCTCAAGAAACACCTTC. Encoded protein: CASSVNGVSRNTF.